This T cell receptor beta chain comes out of a study of blood T cell repertoires in COVID-19. Study-wide context: The study drew acute and convalescent COVID-19 samples from the United States, Italy and Spain. Sources were T cells, B-cell-depleted T cells, or PBMCs; the material itself was cDNA or gDNA.

Trimming shortened V by 2 bases and J by 0 bases, and 17 bases separated the two germline ends. CDR3 length equals 17 residues. Germline V lookup: CDR1 SGHTA, CDR2 FQGNSA. In the authors' workflow: Reference gene primer amplification yielded estimated nucleated cell counts. The protocol was immunoSEQ multiplex PCR, while the TCRdb copy is restricted to in-frame clones and leaves out a portion. V, J and clone size reflect that table, while D and trimming were determined from the DNA. This sample has tens of thousands of clones; approximately 90% occur once, and the top ten carry under 8%. The chain carries TRBV7-2 and TRBJ2-7, with D possibly TRBD2 on 6 matching bases. Sequencing was performed on peripheral blood. The sequence came from a human donor in a cohort sampled during active COVID-19. The CDR3 loop is CASSLRPPSAVSYEQYF. DNA of the CDR3: TGTGCCAGCAGCTTAAGGCCGCCTAGCGCAGTCTCCTACGAGCAGTACTTC. The complete variable domain, with remaining parts taken from reference TRBV7-2 and TRBJ2-7, reads GAGVSQSPSNKVTEKGKDVELRCDPISGHTALYWYRQSLGQGLEFLIYFQGNSAPDKSGLPSDRFSAERTGGSVSTLTIQRTQQEDSAVYLCASSLRPPSAVSYEQYFGPGTRLTVT.